Below are 16 T cell receptor beta chains sequenced from a single sample in a study of T cells in localized non-small cell lung cancer. Produced via immunoSEQ multiplex PCR; TCRdb's table is partial and in-frame only. Of approximately 41,000 clones in the sample, 75% to 90% were seen once. The sequencing here drew on peripheral blood mononuclear cells, taken before any cancer treatment. The receptors stem from an older male donor with stage II lung adenocarcinoma.

The J gene is TRBJ1-2, the V gene TRBV15, with 7 bases fitting TRBD1. CDR1 and CDR2 (germline): LNHNV, YYDKDF (reference sequence). This CDR3 comprises 14 residues. V dropped 6 bases and J dropped 9; count of bases not matched to a gene: 13. CDR3 DNA: TGTGCCACCAGACAGGGGACGGAGGATTCTAGCTACACCTTC. This sequence encodes CATRQGTEDSSYTF.

The V and J genes are TRBV5-1 and TRBJ2-7, with a tentative D call TRBD1 (6 bases). CDR3 length equals 13 residues. Germline V gene lookup returns CDR1 SGHRS and CDR2 YFSETQ. V was trimmed by 0 bases and J by 3 bases, leaving 7 bases between them. The CDR3 bases are TGCGCCAGCAGCTTGGACAGGGACTACGAGCAGTACTTC. This encodes CASSLDRDYEQYF.

This sequence joins TRBV28 and TRBJ2-7; D might be TRBD1 (5 bases). CDR1 is MDHEN, CDR2 SYDVKM, per germline. The germline V and J ends were trimmed by 3 bases and 4 bases, with 7 bases remaining between them. This CDR3 is 12 amino acids long. DNA for the CDR3: TGTGCCAGCAGTTTGTCAGGGTACGAGCAGTACTTC. Protein product: CASSLSGYEQYF.

The rearrangement uses TRBV19 and TRBJ1-3; the D gene is possibly TRBD1 (6 bases). V lost 8 bases and J lost 2, with 10 bases in between. Germline V gene sequence: CDR1 LNHDA, CDR2 SQIVND (reference sequence). The CDR3 is 13 amino acids. As DNA, the CDR3 is TGTGCCAGTTCGGACAGAACTGGAAACACCATATATTTT. Residues: CASSDRTGNTIYF. The complete variable domain, with remaining parts taken from reference TRBV19 and TRBJ1-3, reads DGGITQSPKYLFRKEGQNVTLSCEQNLNHDAMYWYRQDPGQGLRLIYYSQIVNDFQKGDIAEGYSVSREKKESFPLTVTSAQKNPTAFYLCASSDRTGNTIYFGEGSWLTVV.

This chain connects TRBV5-1 to TRBJ1-2, with 7 nucleotides matching TRBD1. The trim removed 4 bases at V and 6 bases at J, leaving 9 bases unmatched. From germline, CDR1 is SGHRS and CDR2 YFSETQ. This CDR3 is 14 amino acids long. CDR3 in amino acids: CASSTSTGLNGYTF. The CDR3 nucleotides read TGCGCCAGCAGCACCTCGACAGGGTTAAATGGCTACACCTTC.

CDR3 DNA sequence: TGCGCCAGCAGTAGAACTGGACTCGGGGGCAATGAGCAGTTCTTC. It yields the protein CASSRTGLGGNEQFF. This chain connects TRBV5-1 to TRBJ2-1; D is perhaps TRBD2 (6 bases). This CDR3 has 15 amino acids. The V end lost 5 bases, the J end lost 6 bases, and 18 bases lay between the germline ends. The V gene's germline CDR1 is SGHRS and CDR2 YFSETQ.

The chain couples TRBV5-1 to TRBJ1-1; D is uncertain. The germline V gene has CDR1 SGHRS and CDR2 YFSETQ. This CDR3 is 15 amino acids long. The V and J ends lost 2 bases and 3 bases respectively, with 14 bases between them. In DNA, the CDR3 is TGCGCCAGCAGCTTCCTACCCCAATCGGACACTGAAGCTTTCTTT. Its translation: CASSFLPQSDTEAFF.

J is TRBJ2-7 and V is TRBV28; D uncertain. The germline CDR1 and CDR2 sequences are MDHEN and SYDVKM. Trimming removed 7 bases at V and 0 bases at J, with 4 bases between. CDR3 length equals 11 residues. CDR3 coding DNA: TGTGCCAGCACTAGCTCCTACGAGCAGTACTTC. Protein product: CASTSSYEQYF.

J is TRBJ2-3 and V is TRBV5-1, with TRBD2 matching 7 bases. Germline V gene data show CDR1 as SGHRS and CDR2 as YFSETQ. The CDR3 spans 14 residues. V shed 6 bases and J 1 base; nucleotides not matched to a gene: 5. The CDR3 region is CASKVLAGTDTQYF. In nucleotides, the CDR3 is TGCGCCAGCAAAGTCCTAGCGGGCACAGATACGCAGTATTTT.

This clone was seen once. The chain recombines TRBV6-1 with TRBJ2-5; no clear D gene. The CDR3 is 12 residues long. Trimming took 4 bases from V and 4 from J, leaving 7 bases between them. Germline V CDR1 and CDR2: MNHNS, SASEGT. The CDR3 sequence is CASSAWRETQYF. The CDR3 DNA is TGTGCCAGCAGTGCTTGGCGAGAGACCCAGTACTTC.

This sequence joins TRBV5-4 and TRBJ2-7; the match to TRBD1 covers 8 bases. From germline, CDR1 is SGHNT and CDR2 YYREEE (reference sequence). The CDR3 consists of 14 residues. V shed 4 bases and J 1 base; nucleotides not matched to a gene: 4. In nucleotides, the CDR3 is TGTGCCAGCAGCCCGGACAGGGCTTCCTACGAGCAGTACTTC. This codes for CASSPDRASYEQYF. The variable domain in full, with the rest retrieved from reference TRBV5-4 and TRBJ2-7, is ETGVTQSPTHLIKTRGQQVTLRCSSQSGHNTVSWYQQALGQGPQFIFQYYREEENGRGNFPPRFSGLQFPNYSSELNVNALELDDSALYLCASSPDRASYEQYFGPGTRLTVT.

This chain connects TRBV5-4 to TRBJ2-4; TRBD2 aligns across 9 bases. V lost 0 bases, J lost 4 bases, and 8 bases stayed unmatched. Germline CDR1 is SGHNT and CDR2 is YYREEE (reference sequence). The CDR3 has 17 residues. The CDR3 here is CASSLELAGRAKNIQYF. In nucleotides, the CDR3 is TGTGCCAGCAGCTTGGAACTAGCGGGCCGCGCAAAAAACATTCAGTACTTC. The full variable domain, in which reference TRBV5-4 and TRBJ2-4 provide the parts outside the CDR3, is ETGVTQSPTHLIKTRGQQVTLRCSSQSGHNTVSWYQQALGQGPQFIFQYYREEENGRGNFPPRFSGLQFPNYSSELNVNALELDDSALYLCASSLELAGRAKNIQYFGAGTRLSVL.

V and J are TRBV5-4 and TRBJ2-3; possible D gene TRBD1, 7 bases. Germline CDR1 is SGHNT and CDR2 is YYREEE (reference sequence). The CDR3 contains 15 residues. V dropped 0 bases and J dropped 5 bases, with 13 bases sitting between them. The CDR3 loop is CASSLDRGGGDTQYF. CDR3 nucleotide sequence: TGTGCCAGCAGCTTGGACAGGGGAGGCGGAGATACGCAGTATTTT.

The chain uses TRBV30 and TRBJ2-5; D may be TRBD2 (5 bases). Germline CDR1 and CDR2: GTSNPN and SVGIG (reference sequence). This CDR3 has 12 amino acids. V lost 2 bases, J lost 5 bases, and 9 bases lay in between. CDR3 amino acids: CAWSTLAETQYF. The DNA for the CDR3 is TGTGCCTGGAGTACGTTAGCGGAGACCCAGTACTTC.

The genes are TRBV4-3 and TRBJ2-5, with 8 positions matching TRBD1. This CDR3 contains 15 residues. The V gene's germline CDR1 is LGHNA and CDR2 YSLEER. V dropped 0 bases and J dropped 5; count of bases not matched to a gene: 5. In DNA, the CDR3 is TGCGCCAGCAGCCAAGATCAGGGGGCTAGGGAGACCCAGTACTTC. Its translation is CASSQDQGARETQYF.

This clone was seen more than once but under ten times. V usage is TRBV19 and J usage is TRBJ1-2; 8 bases agree with TRBD1. Germline V gives CDR1 LNHDA, CDR2 SQIVND (reference sequence). The CDR3 extends over 14 amino acids. Trimming at V came to 6 bases and at J to 5 bases, leaving 8 bases not matched to a gene. Written as DNA, the CDR3 is TGTGCCAGTAGCCTGGACAGGGCGGAGTATGGCTACACCTTC. Its translation: CASSLDRAEYGYTF.